This T cell receptor (beta chain) emerged from a study of early T cells in non-severe SARS-CoV-2 infection. Overall study: Chains were unpaired, as sequencing was done on bulk RNA from unsorted whole blood.

The protocol attached unique molecular identifiers to individual cDNA molecules. Via MiXCR, TCRdb re-called the 5' RACE reads, giving one row per CDR3 protein. The table includes fewer than 60,000 distinct CDR3 sequences, about 9.1% detected once. The sequenced material came from whole blood. The TCR originated in an adult who was a healthcare worker with PCR-confirmed SARS-CoV-2 infection or an uninfected control (not recorded which).

The CDR3 nucleotides read TGTGCCAGCAGCAGGGGGGGCACCGAAAACATTCAGTACTTC. Protein sequence: CASSRGGTENIQYF. The chain uses TRBV7-9 and TRBJ2-4, with D tentatively TRBD2 (7 bases). The CDR3 has 14 amino acids. V lost 5 bases, J lost 5 bases, and 13 bases lay in between. The germline gives CDR1 SEHNR, CDR2 FQNEAQ (reference sequence).